Following are 8 T cell receptor beta chains from one sample sequenced in a study of shared clonotypes between healthy human individuals. Only in-frame clones appear in the TCRdb table, and some are missing; sequencing was by immunoSEQ multiplex PCR. Of roughly 2.6 million clones in the sample, around 94% are singletons; the top ten hold more than 0.12%. The sequenced sample was naive CD4+ T cells sorted from blood. Subset reported: CD45RA+ positively selected. These receptors originate from a man aged 18 to 30 in good health.

The rearrangement links TRBV5-1 to TRBJ2-5, with 7 nucleotides matching TRBD2. From germline, CDR1 is SGHRS and CDR2 YFSETQ. V was pared by 3 bases and J by 2 bases, with 1 base of the junction left unmatched. This CDR3 is 13 amino acids long. The CDR3 coding sequence is TGCGCCAGCAGCTGGGGGGGTCAAGAGACCCAGTACTTC. Translating gives CASSWGGQETQYF.

The chain is built from TRBV7-8 and TRBJ1-4; D is uncertain. The CDR3 contains 17 residues. Germline V gives CDR1 SGHVS, CDR2 FQNEAQ. V was clipped by 1 base and J by 0 bases, with 12 bases between them. CDR3 in amino acids: CASSLDVVPATNEKLFF. CDR3 coding DNA: TGTGCCAGCAGCTTAGATGTGGTCCCTGCAACTAATGAAAAACTGTTTTTT.

The rearrangement links TRBV30 to TRBJ1-6; D is unclear. V lost 5 bases, J lost 10 bases, and 24 bases lay in between. The CDR3 runs 16 residues. Germline loops: CDR1 GTSNPN, CDR2 SVGIG (reference sequence). Here the CDR3 DNA reads TGTGCCTGGGCAAGAAATAATTTCGCTAGGACCTCACCCCTCCACTTT. This encodes CAWARNNFARTSPLHF.

About this clone: Other DNA sequences of this sample code for an identical CDR3. The gene calls are TRBV19 and TRBJ1-5; no definite D call. The CDR3 extends over 12 amino acids. Trimming shortened V by 8 bases and J by 1 base, and 6 bases separated the two germline ends. Germline values: CDR1 LNHDA, CDR2 SQIVND (reference sequence). CDR3 in DNA: TGTGCCAGTCGGGAGAGCAATCAGCCCCAGCATTTT. Translated, it gives CASRESNQPQHF. The full variable domain, completed using reference TRBV19 and TRBJ1-5, is DGGITQSPKYLFRKEGQNVTLSCEQNLNHDAMYWYRQDPGQGLRLIYYSQIVNDFQKGDIAEGYSVSREKKESFPLTVTSAQKNPTAFYLCASRESNQPQHFGDGTRLSIL.

V is TRBV6-6 and J is TRBJ1-5; D is ambiguous. Per the germline V gene, CDR1 is MNHNY and CDR2 is SVGAGI (reference sequence). The ends were cut back, 7 bases at V and 1 base at J, with 14 bases in the middle. The CDR3 extends over 15 amino acids. For the CDR3, the DNA is TGTGCCAGCACCTACGGGCCGGGGAGCAATCAGCCCCAGCATTTT. Residues: CASTYGPGSNQPQHF.

The chain is built from TRBV19 and TRBJ1-1; D perhaps matches TRBD1 (6 bases). The CDR3 extends over 20 amino acids. Germline CDR1 LNHDA, CDR2 SQIVND (reference sequence). Trimming left V 0 bases short and J 1 base short, with 24 bases between. The CDR3 DNA reads as TGTGCCAGTAGTATAGAGGCTGGGGGGGCGCCTGGGCTTGGGAACACTGAAGCTTTCTTT. Its translation is CASSIEAGGAPGLGNTEAFF.

The chain uses TRBV2 and TRBJ1-4; D is unclear. V was clipped by 4 bases and J by 3 bases, with 12 bases between them. The CDR3 is 15 residues long. Germline V gene sequence: CDR1 SNHLY, CDR2 FYNNEI. The DNA of the CDR3 is TGTGCCAGCAGTGTCTTTGGCTTTCCTAATGAAAAACTGTTTTTT. Amino acids: CASSVFGFPNEKLFF.

This sequence joins TRBV7-3 and TRBJ2-3, with TRBD2 as a possible D gene (6 bases). The germline gives CDR1 SGHTA, CDR2 FQGTGA. This CDR3 comprises 15 residues. Trimming removed 5 bases from V and 0 bases from J, with 12 bases in between. As DNA, the CDR3 is TGTGCCAGCAGCCCACTCGGGGGTAGCACAGATACGCAGTATTTT. Its protein product is CASSPLGGSTDTQYF. Using reference TRBV7-3 and TRBJ2-3 for the parts outside the CDR3, the full variable domain is GAGVSQTPSNKVTEKGKYVELRCDPISGHTALYWYRQSLGQGPEFLIYFQGTGAADDSGLPNDRFFAVRPEGSVSTLKIQRTERGDSAVYLCASSPLGGSTDTQYFGPGTRLTVL.